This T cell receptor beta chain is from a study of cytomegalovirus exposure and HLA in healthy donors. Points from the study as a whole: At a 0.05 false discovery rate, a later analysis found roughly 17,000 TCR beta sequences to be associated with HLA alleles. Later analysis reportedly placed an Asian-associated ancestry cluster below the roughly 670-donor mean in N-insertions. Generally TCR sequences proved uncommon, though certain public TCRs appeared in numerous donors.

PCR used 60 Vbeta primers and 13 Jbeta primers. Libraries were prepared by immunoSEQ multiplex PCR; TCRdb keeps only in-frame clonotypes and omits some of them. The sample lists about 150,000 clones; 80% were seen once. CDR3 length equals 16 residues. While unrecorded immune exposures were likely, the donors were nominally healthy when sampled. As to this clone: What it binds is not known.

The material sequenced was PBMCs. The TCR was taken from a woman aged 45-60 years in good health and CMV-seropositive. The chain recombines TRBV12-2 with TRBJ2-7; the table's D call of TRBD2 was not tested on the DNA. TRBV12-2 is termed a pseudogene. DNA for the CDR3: TGTGCAAGTCGCGAACCCCGAGGGAGGGAATCCTACGAGCAGTACTTC. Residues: CASREPRGRESYEQYF.